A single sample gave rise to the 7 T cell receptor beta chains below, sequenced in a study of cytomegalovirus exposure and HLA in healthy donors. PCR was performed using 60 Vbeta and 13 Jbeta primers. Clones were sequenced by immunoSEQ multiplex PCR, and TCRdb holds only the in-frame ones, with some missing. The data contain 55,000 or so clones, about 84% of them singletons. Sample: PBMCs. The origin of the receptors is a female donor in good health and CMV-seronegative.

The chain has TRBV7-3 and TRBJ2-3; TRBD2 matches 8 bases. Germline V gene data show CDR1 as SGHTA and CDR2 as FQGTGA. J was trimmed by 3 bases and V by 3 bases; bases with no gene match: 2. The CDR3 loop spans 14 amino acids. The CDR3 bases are TGTGCCAGCAGCTTTAGCGGGGTAACAGATACGCAGTATTTT. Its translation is CASSFSGVTDTQYF.

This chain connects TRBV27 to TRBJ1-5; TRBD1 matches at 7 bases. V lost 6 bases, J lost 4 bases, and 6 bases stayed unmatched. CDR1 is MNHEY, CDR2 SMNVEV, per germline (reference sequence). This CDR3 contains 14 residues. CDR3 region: CASSRTGINQPQHF. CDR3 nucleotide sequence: TGTGCCAGCAGCCGGACAGGAATTAATCAGCCCCAGCATTTT.

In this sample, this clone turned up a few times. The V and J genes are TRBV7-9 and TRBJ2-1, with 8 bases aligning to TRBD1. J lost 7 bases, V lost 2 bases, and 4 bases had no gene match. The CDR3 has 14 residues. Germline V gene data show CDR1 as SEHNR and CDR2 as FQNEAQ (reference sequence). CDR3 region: CASSLQGARNEQFF. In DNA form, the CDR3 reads TGTGCCAGCAGCTTACAGGGGGCAAGAAATGAGCAGTTCTTC. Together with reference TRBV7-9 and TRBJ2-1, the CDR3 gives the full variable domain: DTGVSQNPRHKITKRGQNVTFRCDPISEHNRLYWYRQTLGQGPEFLTYFQNEAQLEKSRLLSDRFSAERPKGSFSTLEIQRTEQGDSAMYLCASSLQGARNEQFFGPGTRLTVL.

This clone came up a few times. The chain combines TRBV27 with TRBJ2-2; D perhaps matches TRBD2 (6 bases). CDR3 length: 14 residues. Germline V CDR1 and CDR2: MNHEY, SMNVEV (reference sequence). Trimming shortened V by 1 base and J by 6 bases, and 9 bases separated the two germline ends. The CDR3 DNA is TGTGCCAGCAGTTTATGGGGGGTATCCGGGGAGCTGTTTTTT. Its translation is CASSLWGVSGELFF.

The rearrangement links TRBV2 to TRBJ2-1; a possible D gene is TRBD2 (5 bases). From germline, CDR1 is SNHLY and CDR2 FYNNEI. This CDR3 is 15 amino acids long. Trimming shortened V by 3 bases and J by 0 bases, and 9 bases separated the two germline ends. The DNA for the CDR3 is TGTGCCAGCAGTGACGAAGGGAGCTCCTACAATGAGCAGTTCTTC. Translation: CASSDEGSSYNEQFF.

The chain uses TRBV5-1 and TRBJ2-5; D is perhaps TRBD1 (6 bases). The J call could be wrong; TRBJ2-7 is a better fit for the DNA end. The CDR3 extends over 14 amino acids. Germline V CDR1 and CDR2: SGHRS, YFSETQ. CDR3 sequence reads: CASSLATGPYEQYF. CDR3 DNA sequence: TGCGCCAGCAGCTTGGCGACAGGTCCCTACGAGCAGTACTTC.

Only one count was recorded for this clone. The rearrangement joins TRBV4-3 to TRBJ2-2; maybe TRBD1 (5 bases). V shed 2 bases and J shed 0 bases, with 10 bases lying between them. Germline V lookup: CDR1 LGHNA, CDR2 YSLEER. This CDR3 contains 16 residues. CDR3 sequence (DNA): TGCGCCAGCAGCCAACCCGACAGCGCGAACACCGGGGAGCTGTTTTTT. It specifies CASSQPDSANTGELFF.